Listed below are T cell receptor beta chains from one sample, sequenced in a study of graft-versus-host responses after intestinal transplantation. Sequencing used immunoSEQ multiplex PCR; TCRdb keeps in-frame clones, though not all of them. The sample contains about 10,000 clones, almost 95% of which appear only once. The sample in question was PBMCs, obtained almost 70 days after transplant. Receptors originate from a human patient who received an intestinal transplant, so some T cells may come from the graft donor. The CDR3 runs from the conserved cysteine through the conserved F or W. A D gene is named only where the DNA matches it firmly. For some rows the clone size is stated as once, few or many, or as a class when expanded; others skip it.

d_call	v_call	clone_size	j_call	cdr3_nt	cdr3_aa
-	TRBV9	-	TRBJ2-2	TGTGCCAGCAGCCCAACGAACACCGGGGAGCTGTTTTTT	CASSPTNTGELFF
TRBD2	TRBV27	-	TRBJ2-1	TGTGCCAGCAGTTTTTGGGCTAGCGGGGCTTACAATGAGCAGTTCTTC	CASSFWASGAYNEQFF
TRBD1	TRBV10-3	-	TRBJ1-1	TGTGCCATCAGCTTTCAGGGGGCGGACACTGAAGCTTTCTTT	CAISFQGADTEAFF
TRBD2	TRBV29-1	-	TRBJ2-1	TGCAGCGTTGAAGCCGGGACTAGTGTTTACAATGAGCAGTTCTTC	CSVEAGTSVYNEQFF
-	TRBV13	-	TRBJ2-5	TGTGCCAGCAGCTCTAGTTCCTCTATCACAGGAACCCAAGAGACCCAGTACTTC	CASSSSSSITGTQETQYF
TRBD1	TRBV19	-	TRBJ1-2	TGTGCCAGTAGTACCGGACAGGGCGATATGAGGGGCTACACCTTC	CASSTGQGDMRGYTF
TRBD2	TRBV6-5	once	TRBJ2-1	TGTGCCAGCAGTTACGGCGGGAGGGCCAATGAGCAGTTCTTC	CASSYGGRANEQFF
-	TRBV30	-	TRBJ1-5	TGTGCCTGGAGTGTACAAGGGAAGGGCCGAAATCAGCCCCAGCATTTT	CAWSVQGKGRNQPQHF
-	TRBV28	-	TRBJ2-6	TGTGCCAGCAGAGGAGGGCCTGGGGCCAACGTCCTGACTTTC	CASRGGPGANVLTF
-	TRBV29-1	once	TRBJ2-7	TGCAGCGTTGAAACGTCTAGACCCTACGAGCAGTACTTC	CSVETSRPYEQYF
TRBD1	TRBV2	-	TRBJ2-2	TGTGCCAGCAGTCCCCCTAGACAGGGAGTTACGGGGGAGCTGTTTTTT	CASSPPRQGVTGELFF
-	TRBV19	once	TRBJ2-7	TGTGCCAGTAGTATCCCAGGTACCTACGAGCAGTACTTC	CASSIPGTYEQYF
-	TRBV13	-	TRBJ2-1	TGTGCCAGCAGCGCCGGGTCTAGCGCCTTAACCCACAATGAGCAGTTCTTC	CASSAGSSALTHNEQFF
-	TRBV2	-	TRBJ2-7	TGTGCCAGCAGGTTGGGAAGAGTAGCGGTATACGAGCAGTACTTC	CASRLGRVAVYEQYF
TRBD1	TRBV14	-	TRBJ2-7	TGTGCCAGCAGCCAAGGAGGGACAGGGCGGTACGAGCAGTACTTC	CASSQGGTGRYEQYF
-	TRBV27	-	TRBJ1-6	TGTGCCAGCAGTTTTAAGGGTGGGAATTCACCCCTCCACTTT	CASSFKGGNSPLHF
-	TRBV29-1	-	TRBJ1-2	TGCAGCGTTGAAGGAGGGCAGGACTATGGCTACACCTTC	CSVEGGQDYGYTF
TRBD1	TRBV15	-	TRBJ2-7	TGTGCCACCAGCCCCGGGACAGGGTTCTACGAGCAGTACTTC	CATSPGTGFYEQYF
-	TRBV6-5	-	TRBJ2-1	TGTGCCAGCAGCTTCCGGGACGACGAGTTCTTC	CASSFRDDEFF
-	TRBV9	-	TRBJ2-7	TGTGCCAGCAGCGTAGCTACCCCTTACGAGCAGTACTTC	CASSVATPYEQYF
-	TRBV6-1	-	TRBJ1-3	TGTGCCAGCAGCGTAGGCGGAGGAAACACCATATATTTT	CASSVGGGNTIYF
-	TRBV5-5	-	TRBJ2-7	TGTGCCAGCAGCTTGGGCCGGATCGAGCAGTACTTC	CASSLGRIEQYF
-	TRBV10-3	few	TRBJ1-3	TGTGCCATCAGTGACGGGCTCTCTGGAAACACCATATATTTT	CAISDGLSGNTIYF
-	TRBV21-1	-	TRBJ2-2	TGTGCCAGCAGCAAACCCTTGGGACTGGCGAACACCGGGGAGCTGTTTTTT	CASSKPLGLANTGELFF
TRBD2	TRBV29-1	-	TRBJ2-1	TGCAGCGTTCAACGAGAACCTAGCGGGAGGAGGGAGCAGTTCTTC	CSVQREPSGRREQFF
-	TRBV6-1	-	TRBJ2-7	TGTGCCAGCAGTGTGGGACCCTTCTACGAGCAGTACTTC	CASSVGPFYEQYF
-	TRBV9	once	TRBJ1-5	TGTGCCAGCAGCTCGGTAGGGGGCAATCAGCCCCAGCATTTT	CASSSVGGNQPQHF
TRBD1	TRBV6-1	few	TRBJ1-2	TGTGCCAGCAGTGAGTCCCAGGGGGCGCGGGGCTACACCTTC	CASSESQGARGYTF
TRBD2	TRBV7-2	-	TRBJ2-7	TGTGCCAGCAGCCTCGGTACTAGCGGGAACTACGAGCAGTACTTC	CASSLGTSGNYEQYF
TRBD1	TRBV4-3	-	TRBJ2-7	TGCGCCAGCAGCCTGGGACAGGGGGGCTCCTACGAGCAGTACTTC	CASSLGQGGSYEQYF
TRBD1	TRBV15	-	TRBJ1-2	TGTGCCACCAGTTCCGATAGGGGGCTTCATGGCTACACCTTC	CATSSDRGLHGYTF
TRBD2	TRBV11-1	-	TRBJ2-1	TGTGCCAGCAGCTTACTCGGGACTAGCGGGAGCGCCTCCTACAATGAGCAGTTCTTC	CASSLLGTSGSASYNEQFF
TRBD2	TRBV5-6	-	TRBJ2-7	TGTGCCAGCAGCTTCGGGACTAGCGGTTCTTACGAGCAGTACTTC	CASSFGTSGSYEQYF
TRBD1	TRBV9	-	TRBJ1-2	TGTGCCAGCAGCGGGAGAGGGGGCGACTGGAGCGGCTACACCTTC	CASSGRGGDWSGYTF
-	TRBV30	once	TRBJ2-7	TGTGCCTGGAATCCGATCTCGGACGAGCAGTACTTC	CAWNPISDEQYF